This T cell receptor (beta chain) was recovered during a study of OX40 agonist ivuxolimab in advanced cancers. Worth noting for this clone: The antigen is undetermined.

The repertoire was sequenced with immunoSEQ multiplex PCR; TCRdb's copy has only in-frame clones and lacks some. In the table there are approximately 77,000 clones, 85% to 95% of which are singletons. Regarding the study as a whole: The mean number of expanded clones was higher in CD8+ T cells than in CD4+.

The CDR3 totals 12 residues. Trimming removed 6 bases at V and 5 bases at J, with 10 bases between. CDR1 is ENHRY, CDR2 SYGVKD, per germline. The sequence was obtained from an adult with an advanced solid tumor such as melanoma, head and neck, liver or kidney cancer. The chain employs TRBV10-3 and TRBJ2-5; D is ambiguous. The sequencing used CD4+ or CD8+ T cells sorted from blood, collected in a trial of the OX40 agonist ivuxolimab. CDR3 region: CAIRDPGETQYF. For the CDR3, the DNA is TGTGCCATCAGAGACCCCGGGGAGACCCAGTACTTC.